In this sample, the clone carrying this TCR beta chain turned up a few times. The antigen is not known. The data originate from a study of metastatic and nonmetastatic thyroid tumors. About the study: Repertoires from blood and tumor or nodule tissue of malignant and benign thyroid patients were compared.

TCRdb re-clonotyped the PCR reads via MiXCR. The data hold under 25,000 clones, with roughly 25% observed a single time. The trim removed 8 bases at V and 2 bases at J, leaving 5 bases unmatched. This CDR3 is built from 13 residues. All patients reached thyroid surgery having received no treatment beforehand. Broader study findings: Malignant thyroid tumors reportedly exceeded benign nodules significantly in TCR beta diversity, with the difference appearing in blood and tumor.

The chain uses TRBV12-3 or TRBV12-4 and TRBJ2-7, with 8 positions matching TRBD1. Input material: blood. The sequence was collected from a male donor with papillary thyroid cancer or a benign thyroid nodule (not recorded which). Some clones in this sample may be carry-over from other donors' samples. The CDR3 coding sequence is TGTGCCAGCGATAGGACAGGGACCTACGAGCAGTACTTC. It codes for CASDRTGTYEQYF.